This T cell receptor beta chain was identified in a study of blood T cells in healthy people across ages (dated by TCRdb to about 2015). With regard to the full study: In model experiments, roughly one uniquely barcoded TCR beta cDNA molecule per two T cells was captured by template switching. Using deep sequencing normalized with unique cDNA molecular identifiers, the study measured how TCR beta repertoire diversity changes with age. The donors were split into four age groups: young (average around 15 years), middle-aged (about 40), aged (approximately 60) and long-lived (approximately 80). For two donors (one aged 18 to 30 and one aged 80 or older), the study analyzed two additional independent replicas of 1 million unique cDNA reads from the same blood draw.

What the work shows at the level of the full study, not this receptor alone: Compared with the aged group, more naive CD4+ T cells, fewer expanded clones and increased TCR diversity were shown by the long-lived group, suggesting age selection. The CMV infection status of donors was not known, potentially confounding age-related changes in expanded clonotypes. The percentage of naive T cells measured by flow cytometry correlated strongly with observed TCR beta diversity. As age increased, observed TCR beta diversity per million T cells dropped in a roughly linear way, and a significant reduction was already evident by age about 40. Bulk unsorted PBMC profiling prevented conclusive comparison of naive and antigen-experienced compartments. Estimates of total diversity from one million sequenced T cells were regarded as lower bounds and underestimates.

As regards this clonotype: It has no known antigen specificity. It has no much larger one-base neighbor in the sample; base qualities were not kept.

The library was made by 5' RACE. Sequencing was carried out with an Illumina HiSeq 2500. A second roughly 6 to 12 cycle PCR used a sample-barcoded 5' primer and a J-beta primer mix. A unique molecular identifier was introduced onto each TCR beta cDNA molecule by a template-switch 5' adaptor carrying 12 random nucleotides. Each sample yielded at least 2.5 million CDR3-containing paired-end reads. The Mint cDNA synthesis kit, primed by a TRBC-specific oligonucleotide, was used to synthesize first-strand cDNA from all RNA. Following uracil-DNA glycosylase treatment, all cDNA underwent a first 18-cycle PCR with the universal primers M1SS and BC2_uni_R. Per the authors' processing: Normalization of each sample was performed by random selection of 1 million high-quality reads, each carrying a distinct molecular identifier. Reads sharing molecular identifiers were discarded rather than binned into consensus sequences. MiTCR, run with a Q25 quality threshold and the strictest error-elimination algorithm, handled CDR3 identification, clonotype clustering and error correction. A nonparametric unseen species model using Euler transformation provided a lower-bound estimate of total TCR beta diversity. The public reads were reprocessed in TCRdb via fastp at Q25 and MiXCR, keeping in-frame beta chains. A single entry per CDR3 protein holds the most common genes and DNA from its merged rows. The V and J calls and clone size are TCRdb's, not the authors'. Present in this sample are a few hundred thousand distinct CDR3 sequences, roughly a quarter of which were seen just once. The leading ten clones occupy about 3.9% of the sample.

CDR3 length: 15 amino acids, cysteine to phenylalanine. Of all the DNA, just the CDR3 is kept, 45 bases in frame from base 1. Taken from the germline V gene (reference sequence), the CDR1 and CDR2 loops are MNHEY and SMNVEV. The junction shows trimming of 3 bases on V and 2 bases on J, and the gene matches do not reach 7 bases of it. The roughly 37 donors, aged 6 to 90 years, were systemically healthy Caucasian individuals from Russia. Each donor gave roughly 9 milliliters of peripheral blood, drawn into EDTA-treated Vacutainer tubes. PBMCs were isolated by Ficoll-Paque density-gradient centrifugation, with at least 6 million obtained per sample. Trizol reagent was used to extract total RNA from the PBMCs, yielding at least 6 micrograms per sample. For every donor, flow cytometry on a PBMC aliquot measured the percentage of naive CD45RAhigh/CD27high T cells. The data were also submitted as part of a second study, on T cells of mothers and their children. Per the second study: Nine systemically healthy Caucasian individuals, comprising three mothers and their six children, were included as donors. cDNA synthesis used all of the extracted RNA, with 1.5 ug of RNA in each 15 ul reaction. In the second PCR, the M1S primer added sample barcodes and 2-4 random nucleotides. Each mother yielded over 9 million TCR beta CDR3 reads and each child 2.5 million to 3.5 million reads. In both related and unrelated pairs, thymic selection shapes the output of TCR recombination in a similar way, with inherited differences having only a minor effect. Normalized repertoire overlap was always found to be slightly, but never significantly, higher in related mother-child pairs than in unrelated mother-child pairs. No persistent microchimeric T cell clones were detected, at a sensitivity of approximately 100 clones per million clonotypes. Deep NGS was used in the study to compare the TCR beta repertoires of mothers and children and to look for features that separate related mother-child pairs from unrelated individuals. The mean age was around 42 +/- 4 years for the mothers and approximately 11 +/- 4 years for the children. After adapter ligation with NEBNext reagents, the libraries were sequenced on Illumina HiSeq 2000 with 100+100 nt paired-end reads. Mother and child libraries were prepared a month apart and sequenced in separate runs to prevent cross-contamination. For each donor, between roughly 450,000 and 2,100,000 distinct TCR beta clonotypes were identified. Naive TCR beta clonotypes were estimated from low-frequency clonotypes matched to each donor's FACS-determined naive share, without sorting.

The receptor comes from a boy aged 2-15 years in good health. The sequence is built from TRBV27 and TRBJ2-7; TRBD1 aligns with 7 central bases. The sample comprised blood. The DNA sequence follows: TGTGCCAGCAGTTTGTCGGGACAGCTACCCTACGAGCAGTACTTC. Its product reads: CASSLSGQLPYEQYF.